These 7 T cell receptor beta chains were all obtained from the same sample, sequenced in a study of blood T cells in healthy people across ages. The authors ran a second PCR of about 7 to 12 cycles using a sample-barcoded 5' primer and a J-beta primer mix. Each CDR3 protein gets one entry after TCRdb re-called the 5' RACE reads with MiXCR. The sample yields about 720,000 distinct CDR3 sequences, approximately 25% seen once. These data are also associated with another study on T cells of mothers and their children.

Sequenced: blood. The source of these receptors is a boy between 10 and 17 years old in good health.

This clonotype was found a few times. The chain's CDR3 is CASSGGMNTEAFF. For the CDR3, the DNA is TGCGCCAGCAGCGGCGGCATGAACACTGAAGCTTTCTTT. The chain recombines TRBV5-1 with TRBJ1-1, with D uncertain. Germline-derived CDR1 and CDR2 are SGHRS and YFSETQ. The length of the CDR3 is 13 residues. V lost 4 bases and J lost 0, with 7 bases in between.

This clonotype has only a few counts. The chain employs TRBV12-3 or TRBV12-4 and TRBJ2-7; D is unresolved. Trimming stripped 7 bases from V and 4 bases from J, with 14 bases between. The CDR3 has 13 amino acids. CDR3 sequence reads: CASTRSPDYEQYF. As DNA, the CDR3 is TGTGCCAGCACCCGGAGTCCAGATTACGAGCAGTACTTC.

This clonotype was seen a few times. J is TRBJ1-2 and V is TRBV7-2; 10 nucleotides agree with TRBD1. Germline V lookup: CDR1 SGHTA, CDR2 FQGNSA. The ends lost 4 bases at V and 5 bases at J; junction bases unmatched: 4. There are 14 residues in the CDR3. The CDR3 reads CASSWDRGGYGYTF. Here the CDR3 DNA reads TGTGCCAGCAGCTGGGACAGGGGAGGGTATGGCTACACCTTC.

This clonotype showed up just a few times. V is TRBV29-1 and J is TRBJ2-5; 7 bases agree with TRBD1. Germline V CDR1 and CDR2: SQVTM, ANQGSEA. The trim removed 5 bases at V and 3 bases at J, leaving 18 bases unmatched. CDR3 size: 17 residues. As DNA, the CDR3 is TGCAGCGTTCCGGGTACCACCCCGGGGACAGTGGAAGAGACCCAGTACTTC. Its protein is CSVPGTTPGTVEETQYF. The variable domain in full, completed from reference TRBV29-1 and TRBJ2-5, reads SAVISQKPSRDICQRGTSLTIQCQVDSQVTMMFWYRQQPGQSLTLIATANQGSEATYESGFVIDKFPISRPNLTFSTLTVSNMSPEDSSIYLCSVPGTTPGTVEETQYFGPGTRLLVL.

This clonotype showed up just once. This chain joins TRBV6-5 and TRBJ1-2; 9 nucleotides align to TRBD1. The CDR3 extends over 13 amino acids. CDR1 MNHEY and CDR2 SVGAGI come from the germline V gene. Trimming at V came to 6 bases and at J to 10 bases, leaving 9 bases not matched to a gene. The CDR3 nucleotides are TGTGCCAGCAGCCTAGACAGGGGGAACTACTACACCTTC. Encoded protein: CASSLDRGNYYTF.

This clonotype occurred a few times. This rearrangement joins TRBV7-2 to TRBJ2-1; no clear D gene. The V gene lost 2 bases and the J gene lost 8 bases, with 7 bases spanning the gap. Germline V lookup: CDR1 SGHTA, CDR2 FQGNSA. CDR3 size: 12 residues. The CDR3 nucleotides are TGTGCCAGCAGCTTAAAGGTTTATGAGCAGTTCTTC. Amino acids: CASSLKVYEQFF.

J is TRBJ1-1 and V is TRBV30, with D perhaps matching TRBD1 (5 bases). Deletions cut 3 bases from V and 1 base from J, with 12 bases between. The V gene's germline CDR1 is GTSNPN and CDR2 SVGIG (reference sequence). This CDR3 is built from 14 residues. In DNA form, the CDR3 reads TGTGCCTGGAGGTACCCAGGGAAGAACACTGAAGCTTTCTTT. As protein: CAWRYPGKNTEAFF.